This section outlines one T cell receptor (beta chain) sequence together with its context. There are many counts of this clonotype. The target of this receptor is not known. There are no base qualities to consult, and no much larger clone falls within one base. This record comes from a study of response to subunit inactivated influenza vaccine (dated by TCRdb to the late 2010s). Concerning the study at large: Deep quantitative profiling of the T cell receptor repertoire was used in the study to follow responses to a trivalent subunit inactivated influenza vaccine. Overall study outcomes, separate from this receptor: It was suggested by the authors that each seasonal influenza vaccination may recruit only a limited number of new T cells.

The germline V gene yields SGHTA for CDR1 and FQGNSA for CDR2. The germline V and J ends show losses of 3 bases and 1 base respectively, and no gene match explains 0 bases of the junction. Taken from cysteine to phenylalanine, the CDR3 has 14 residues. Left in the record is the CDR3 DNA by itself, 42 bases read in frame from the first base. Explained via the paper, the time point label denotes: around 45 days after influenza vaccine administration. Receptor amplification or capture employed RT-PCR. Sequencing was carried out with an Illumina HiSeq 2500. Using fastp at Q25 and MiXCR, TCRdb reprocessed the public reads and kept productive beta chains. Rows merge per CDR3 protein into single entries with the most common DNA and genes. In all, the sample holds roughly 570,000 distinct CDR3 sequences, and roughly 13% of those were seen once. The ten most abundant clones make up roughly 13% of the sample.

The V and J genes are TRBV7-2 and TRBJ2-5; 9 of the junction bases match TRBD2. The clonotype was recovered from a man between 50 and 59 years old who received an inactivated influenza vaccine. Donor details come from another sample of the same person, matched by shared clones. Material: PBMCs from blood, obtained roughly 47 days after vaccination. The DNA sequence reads TGTGCCAGCAGCTTTAGCGGGAGCCAAGAGACCCAGTACTTC. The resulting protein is CASSFSGSQETQYF. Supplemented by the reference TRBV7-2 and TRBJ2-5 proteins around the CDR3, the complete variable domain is GAGVSQSPSNKVTEKGKDVELRCDPISGHTALYWYRQSLGQGLEFLIYFQGNSAPDKSGLPSDRFSAERTGGSVSTLTIQRTQQEDSAVYLCASSFSGSQETQYFGPGTRLLVL.